This T cell receptor beta chain appears in the sequencing data of a study of T cells expressing NK-cell markers. On this clonotype itself: Its cognate antigen is unknown.

Findings and limits, study-wide: In 5 to 7 donors, dominant CD3+CD56+NKG2C+ clones formed roughly 1.0-7.5% of CD8+ cells. Expanded NKG2C+ T cell clones were not confirmed as HCMV-specific.

Germline V gene data show CDR1 as SGHRS and CDR2 as YFSETQ. There are 15 residues in the CDR3. TCRdb re-called the 5' RACE reads, yielding one record per CDR3 amino acid sequence without DNA. This sample's table reports about 390,000 distinct CDR3 sequences. The gene calls are TRBV5-1 and TRBJ2-1; without DNA, the TCRdb call of TRBD1 cannot be checked. The sequence came from a woman between 50 and 59 years old in good health. Sequencing was done on a sample of blood T cells: a sorted CD56 or NKG2C T cell subset, CD4+ or CD8+ T cells, or bulk PBMC T cells (not recorded which). CDR3 protein: CASSWNSGPGGEQFF.